The T cell receptor beta chain described here comes from a study of T cell changes during pregnancy in multiple sclerosis. This clone was recorded once. Produced via immunoSEQ multiplex PCR; TCRdb's table is partial and in-frame only. The table has more than 90,000 clones, 91% seen once. Germline V CDR1 and CDR2: MRHNA, SNTAGT. This CDR3 has 15 residues. Trimming took 7 bases from V and 4 from J; bases not matched to a gene: 8. V gene TRBV6-4 combines with J gene TRBJ1-1, with 11 bases fitting TRBD1. Specimen: peripheral blood, collected in the second trimester of pregnancy. The sequence came from a female donor with multiple sclerosis, enrolled in a pregnancy study. CDR3 nucleotides: TGTGCCAGCACAACCGCCGGGACAGGGGGCACTGAAGCTTTCTTT. Protein product: CASTTAGTGGTEAFF.